These T cell receptor beta chains were read from a single sample in a study of early T cells in non-severe SARS-CoV-2 infection. TCRdb used MiXCR to reprocess the 5' RACE reads, holding one entry per CDR3 protein. Of about 36,000 distinct CDR3 sequences in the sample, 3.9% were seen once. The sequenced sample was whole blood. The receptors here all came from an adult who was a healthcare worker with PCR-confirmed SARS-CoV-2 infection or an uninfected control (not recorded which). The conserved cysteine and the conserved F or W are not part of the CDR3 here. The size entry is marked missing in some rows and otherwise reads once, few, many or a size class.

cdr3_aa j_call clone_size v_call
ASSPGVGTSYEQY TRBJ2-7 many TRBV27
ASFDRVTSPLH TRBJ1-6 many TRBV28
ASSQADRAGKQY TRBJ2-7 many TRBV3-1
ANSETPNTEAF TRBJ1-1 many TRBV10-3
ASSFRGVGSTYNEQF TRBJ2-1 few TRBV6-1
ASSEPGLAYNEQF TRBJ2-1 many TRBV25-1
AIADLAGRNEQF TRBJ2-1 many TRBV10-3
ASSPYRGLNTGELF TRBJ2-2 NA TRBV7-8
ASSPGTGQGETQY TRBJ2-5 many TRBV7-6
ASSQAHNSNNEQF TRBJ2-1 many TRBV4-3
ASRRRNSYEQY TRBJ2-7 many TRBV28
ASSSLGTSGSYNEQF TRBJ2-1 many TRBV28
SAGDRAVDTQY TRBJ2-3 few TRBV20-1
ASSRTRQGIFFNYGYT TRBJ1-2 many TRBV28
ASSLGKLNEQF TRBJ2-1 many TRBV7-3
SARKYGTGYNEQF TRBJ2-1 many TRBV20-1
ATCTGTSGSVIYEQY TRBJ2-7 few TRBV28
SARANSYEQY TRBJ2-7 many TRBV20-1
ASSEAGTGGTEAF TRBJ1-1 many TRBV6-1
SVEDRFSGSSDTQY TRBJ2-3 many TRBV29-1
SASGPPSGNEQF TRBJ2-1 NA TRBV20-1
ASSQTSGRAGTQY TRBJ2-3 few TRBV19
ASSLDRGYEKLF TRBJ1-4 NA TRBV7-6
ASSFGLAVVKTSTDTQY TRBJ2-3 many TRBV11-3
ASTLSGSKDTQY TRBJ2-3 NA TRBV2
ASSQDRHQPQH TRBJ1-5 many TRBV27
ASSLTAGSSGANVLT TRBJ2-6 many TRBV7-2
SAIPPGGRDGYT TRBJ1-2 many TRBV20-1
SVEDNEQF TRBJ2-1 many TRBV29-1
ASTVRPGLADLGYNEQF TRBJ2-1 many TRBV7-9
ASSSGAGGSDTGELF TRBJ2-2 few TRBV7-2
ASSFSGGRGTYEQY TRBJ2-7 many TRBV28
ASSKGYGVGQF TRBJ2-1 many TRBV21-1
ASTPQRGAFNQPQH TRBJ1-5 few TRBV6-1
ASSLLAGGIGTYNEQF TRBJ2-1 many TRBV6-2/TRBV6-3
ASSRVGSSYNEQF TRBJ2-1 many TRBV14
ASSLARFGGRAEGADTQY TRBJ2-3 many TRBV11-2
SVEGWGAAEAF TRBJ1-1 many TRBV29-1
ASSLAEGGRIQETQY TRBJ2-5 many TRBV11-2
ASSRRDQETQY TRBJ2-5 many TRBV5-1
SASTAATPRQY TRBJ2-7 NA TRBV20-1
ASSPTSGRADTQY TRBJ2-3 many TRBV4-3
SVEVQASDGYT TRBJ1-2 NA TRBV29-1
ASSSSGGASSYEQY TRBJ2-7 many TRBV5-1
SVEPHRGNEQF TRBJ2-1 many TRBV29-1
ASSDVRSGNGYT TRBJ1-2 few TRBV6-1
SAPSPGLADNEQF TRBJ2-1 NA TRBV20-1
ASSQDRGYTDTQY TRBJ2-3 many TRBV4-3
ASSSAGGGDTQY TRBJ2-3 many TRBV5-6
ASSKAPPREPTSGFSTDTQY TRBJ2-3 many TRBV21-1